The rows below give T cell receptor beta chains drawn from one sample of a study of identifying expanded T cells in peripheral blood. The table came from immunoSEQ multiplex PCR; TCRdb's copy has only in-frame clones and leaves some out. The repertoire includes 70,000 to 95,000 clones, 85% to 90% of them detected once, and roughly 7% sits in the top ten. Sequenced sample: blood. These receptors were taken from a person between 18 and 69 years old in good health. The CDR3 runs from the conserved cysteine through the conserved F or W. D genes are given only for firm matches. Size values are once, few and many counts, or a class for expanded clones, and some rows have none.

>.|TRBJ2-3|.|TRBV11-3
TGTGCCAGCAGCTCCAACGAGGGTGCACAGTATTTT
CASSSNEGAQYF
>.|TRBJ1-1|TRBD1|TRBV5-1
TGCGCCAGCAGCTTGGGTGGGACAGGGGGCATGAACACTGAAGCTTTCTTT
CASSLGGTGGMNTEAFF
>.|TRBJ2-5|.|TRBV7-3
TGTGCCAGCAGCTTAAGGAGAGAAGAGACCCAGTACTTC
CASSLRREETQYF
>.|TRBJ1-5|.|TRBV7-6
TGTGCCAGCAGCTTAGGACCAGATCAGCCCCAGCATTTT
CASSLGPDQPQHF
>.|TRBJ2-1|TRBD2|TRBV18
TGTGCCAGCTCACTCCCGACTAGCGGGCCGAACAATGAGCAGTTCTTC
CASSLPTSGPNNEQFF
>.|TRBJ1-2|TRBD1|TRBV6-6
TGTGCCAGCAGTACAGGACAGGGGAACTATGGCTACACCTTC
CASSTGQGNYGYTF
>.|TRBJ1-1|TRBD1|TRBV5-4
TGTGCCACCGGAAGGGGGCTGAACACTGAAGCTTTCTTT
CATGRGLNTEAFF
>once|TRBJ2-4|.|TRBV6-1
TGTGCCAGCAGTGAGGAGGGGGTCACCAGGGACATTCAGTACTTC
CASSEEGVTRDIQYF
>.|TRBJ2-7|.|TRBV10-3
TGTGCCATCAGTGAAGCCTACGAGCAGTACTTC
CAISEAYEQYF
>.|TRBJ2-1|TRBD2|TRBV12-5
TGTGCTAGTGGTATCCTTAGCGGGGGGGCCCGGAATGAGCAGTTCTTC
CASGILSGGARNEQFF
>.|TRBJ1-1|.|TRBV5-4
TGTGCCAGCAGCCTTGGACAGATGAACACTGAAGCTTTCTTT
CASSLGQMNTEAFF
>.|TRBJ2-5|.|TRBV30
TGTGCCTGGAGTGTTAGCGGAGGCCAAGAGACCCAGTACTTC
CAWSVSGGQETQYF
>.|TRBJ1-2|.|TRBV4-2
TGTGCCAGCAGCCAAGGGGAATTGCAGGGCGGCCTAAGCGGCTACACCTTC
CASSQGELQGGLSGYTF
>many|TRBJ2-2|TRBD2|TRBV27
TGTGCCAGCAGTTTAGCGACTAGCGGGTTAAACACCGGGGAGCTGTTTTTT
CASSLATSGLNTGELFF
>.|TRBJ2-5|.|TRBV7-9
TGTGCCAGCAGCTTCGGGGAGACCCAGTACTTC
CASSFGETQYF
>.|TRBJ2-7|.|TRBV6-5
TGTGCCAGCAGTCCTGATAGCGGAGCCCCCTACGAGCAGTACTTC
CASSPDSGAPYEQYF
>.|TRBJ1-2|.|TRBV15
TGTGCCACCAGCAGAGATTCCCTCAACATAGCCTACACCTTC
CATSRDSLNIAYTF
>.|TRBJ2-1|.|TRBV14
TGTGCCAGCAGCCAAGTGAACAGGGACAATGAGCAGTTCTTC
CASSQVNRDNEQFF
>.|TRBJ1-5|.|TRBV19
TGTGCCAGTAGTGGGGGGGCAAAACGGGAGCCCCAGCATTTT
CASSGGAKREPQHF
>.|TRBJ1-1|TRBD1|TRBV27
TGTGCCAGCAGTTTATCGACAGGGGTAGGCCCAAATAGAGCTTTCTTT
CASSLSTGVGPNRAFF
>.|TRBJ2-5|TRBD2|TRBV10-3
TGTGCCATCAGTGGGGGGAGCGGGGGGGCGGAGACCCAGTACTTC
CAISGGSGGAETQYF
>.|TRBJ2-7|.|TRBV4-1
TGCGCCAGCAGCCAAACTTCCCCCTCTGGCCCGTCCTACGAGCAGTACTTC
CASSQTSPSGPSYEQYF
>.|TRBJ1-2|TRBD1|TRBV4-2
TGTGCCAGCAGCCCGGACGTTGACAGGGCTAACTATGGCTACACCTTC
CASSPDVDRANYGYTF
>.|TRBJ2-1|TRBD2|TRBV9
TGTGCCAGCAGCCCCGTGGGCGGGGGGCACAATGAGCAGTTCTTC
CASSPVGGGHNEQFF
>.|TRBJ2-1|.|TRBV7-3
TGTGCCAGCAGCCCGCGGTCAGGGCGCGAGAGGGGCTACAATGAGCAGTTCTTC
CASSPRSGRERGYNEQFF
>.|TRBJ1-2|.|TRBV5-1
TGCGCCAGCAGCTCTGGAACAGGCAAAGGAAACTATGGCTACACCTTC
CASSSGTGKGNYGYTF
>.|TRBJ1-5|TRBD1|TRBV19
TGTGCCACAGACAGGGGGCAGTGGCAGCCCCAGCATTTT
CATDRGQWQPQHF